What follows is one TCR beta chain and its context. The junction differs from germline at one of its ends, possibly a read error. This specimen comes from a study of regulatory T cells in long-lasting Graves disease. Indicated time point: newly diagnosed GD, antithyroid drugs for less than 3 months. PBMCs provided the RNA from which the TCR library was made. CDR1 and CDR2 (germline): DFQATT, SNEGSKA (reference sequence). The CDR3 runs to 15 residues. Sequencing libraries for TCR beta were prepared with iRepertoire HTBI primers and Arm-PCR of CDR3 regions. Via MiXCR, TCRdb re-called the multiplex PCR reads, giving one row per CDR3 protein. The sample has a few hundred thousand distinct CDR3 sequences; about 14% are singletons. These data also formed part of another study, on T cells in Graves' hyperthyroidism and ophthalmopathy.

The sequencing used peripheral blood mononuclear cells (PBMCs), collected at new diagnosis, from a patient treated with antithyroid drugs. The J gene is TRBJ2-5, the V gene TRBV20-1, with TRBD1 identical over 11 bases. This sequence originates from a man aged 25 to 45 with Graves disease. CDR3 in DNA: TGCAGTGCCACCGGGACAGGGGGGGTCCAAGAGCCCCAGTACTTC. This encodes CSATGTGGVQEPQYF.